The present TCR beta chain was sequenced within a study of cytomegalovirus exposure and HLA in healthy donors. Whole-study context: Drawn from HLA-typed donors, approximately 86 million unique TCRs were held in an early data release.

Researchers ran the PCR with 60 Vbeta and 13 Jbeta primers. Measured with immunoSEQ multiplex PCR; TCRdb has only the in-frame clones, and not every one. Among over 100,000 clones listed, roughly 65% were seen once. Findings and caveats of the study: Prediction of most subjects' HLA-A and HLA-B alleles by TCR beta sequences was reportedly accurate. In an earlier analysis, in roughly 600 donors, most V segments appeared productive either ~87% or ~30% of the time. TCR beta chains numbering some 160 were designated cytomegalovirus-associated.

Regarding this clone: Its antigen is unidentified.

The CDR3 loop spans 14 amino acids. The ends lost 3 bases at V and 6 bases at J; junction bases unmatched: 5. Germline V gene sequence: CDR1 MNHEY, CDR2 SVGAGI. This sequence originates from a man aged 35 to 55 in good health and CMV-seropositive. The sequencing input was PBMCs. J is TRBJ1-1 and V is TRBV6-5, with 9 bases identical to TRBD1. This chain's CDR3 is CASSYRTGVAEAFF. CDR3 DNA sequence: TGTGCCAGCAGTTATCGGACAGGGGTCGCTGAAGCTTTCTTT.